The clone carrying this T cell receptor (beta chain) was detected a few times. Its antigen is unknown. CDR3 length: 12 residues. Trimming took 8 bases from V and 1 from J, leaving 8 bases between them. TCRdb processed the 5' RACE reads anew with MiXCR; each CDR3 protein has one entry. Of some 790,000 distinct CDR3 sequences listed, about 20% are singletons. The data stem from a study of identical twins. General observations from the study: Out-of-frame beta chain sequences displayed weaker excess sharing between twins.

The data also belong to a second study, concerning T cells expressing NK-cell markers. That paper notes: Researchers got TCR beta repertoires out of sorted CD3+CD56+NKG2C+, CD3+CD56+NKG2C- and CD3+CD56-NKG2C+ T cells. Dominance of the CD3+CD56-NKG2C+ fraction by these clonotypes also held in a few donors.

The sequencing input was PBMCs. The V gene is TRBV12-3 or TRBV12-4, the J gene TRBJ1-1, with no clear D. The source is a woman aged 18-29 years in good health. CDR3 protein: CASPGRNTEAFF. CDR3 nucleotide sequence: TGTGCCAGCCCCGGACGGAACACTGAAGCTTTCTTT.